The 10 T cell receptor beta chains in this list originate from one sample, sequenced in a study of T cells in Graves' hyperthyroidism and ophthalmopathy. Amplification of TCR beta CDR3 regions was performed using RNA transcripts as template. RT-PCR in the first round (using the HTBI primer set) targeted the TCR CDR3. Using its own MiXCR run on the multiplex PCR reads, TCRdb lists one record per CDR3 protein. The sample holds hundreds of thousands of distinct CDR3 sequences; 20% are singletons and the top ten take 40% to 50%. Sample: blood. These receptors originate from a man aged 40-49 years with Graves' ophthalmopathy.

This clonotype was found many times. V usage is TRBV2 and J usage is TRBJ2-7; D assignment may be TRBD1 or TRBD2 (6 bases each). Trimming cost V 6 bases and J 5 bases, with 23 bases left between them. This CDR3 has 16 amino acids. Germline-derived CDR1 and CDR2 are SNHLY and FYNNEI. The CDR3 sequence is CASRLNPGEAGDEQYF. The CDR3 nucleotides are TGTGCCAGCAGACTTAATCCAGGGGAGGCTGGGGACGAGCAGTACTTC.

This clonotype was seen a few times. It is unclear where the CDR3 begins or ends on the DNA, so no DNA is shown, and the CDR3 is as TCRdb lists it. The genes are TRBV4-1 and TRBJ2-2; the table's D call, TRBD1, has no DNA check behind it. The CDR3 numbers 16 amino acids, ends counted. CDR1 is MGHRA, CDR2 YSYEKL, per germline. CDR3 sequence reads: CASSQDPGVTPGSCFF.

The CDR3 DNA reads TGTGCCAGCAGGCCGGGACAGGGCTTATCTAGCAATCAGCCCCAGCATTTT. It yields the protein CASRPGQGLSSNQPQHF. The V call is TRBV6-1, the J call TRBJ1-5; 9 bases are a match to TRBD1. The CDR3 covers 17 residues. J was trimmed by 0 bases and V by 6 bases; bases with no gene match: 9. The germline CDR1 and CDR2 sequences are MNHNS and SASEGT.

The rearrangement joins TRBV5-6 to TRBJ1-2; 12 bases map to TRBD1. Germline assignment: CDR1 SGHDT and CDR2 YYEEEE. V lost 4 bases, J lost 7 bases, and 11 bases stayed unmatched. The CDR3 has 16 amino acids. The CDR3 reads CASSRGQGALGTGYTF. CDR3 bases: TGTGCCAGCAGCCGGGGACAGGGGGCGTTAGGTACTGGCTACACCTTC.

This chain links TRBV30 with TRBJ2-1; 11 bases are shared with TRBD2. The ends lost 5 bases at V and 9 bases at J; junction bases unmatched: 6. The CDR3 is made up of 13 amino acids. In germline, CDR1 is GTSNPN, CDR2 SVGIG (reference sequence). The CDR3 reads CAWGAGTSGEQFF. As DNA, the CDR3 is TGTGCCTGGGGTGCCGGGACTAGCGGTGAGCAGTTCTTC.

The rearrangement joins TRBV11-3 to TRBJ2-1; 9 nucleotides agree with TRBD2. The CDR3 has 14 amino acids. V was pared by 3 bases and J by 9 bases, with 6 bases of the junction left unmatched. Germline V gene sequence: CDR1 SGHNT, CDR2 YENEEA. CDR3 sequence (DNA): TGTGCCAGCAGCTTTAGCGGGGGCCTGGGTGAGCAGTTCTTC. It translates to CASSFSGGLGEQFF.

The genes are TRBV5-6 and TRBJ1-6; tentatively, D is TRBD1 (6 bases). Germline V gene lookup returns CDR1 SGHDT and CDR2 YYEEEE. This CDR3 has 16 amino acids. Between the trimmed V and J ends, which lost 4 bases and 0 bases, there was a span of 11 bases. CDR3 sequence reads: CASSTTGSSYNSPLHF. The CDR3 region has the DNA TGTGCCAGCAGCACCACAGGGAGCTCCTATAATTCACCCCTCCACTTT.

The genes are TRBV27 and TRBJ1-5; TRBD1 might be the D (5 bases). The CDR3 loop spans 17 amino acids. The V end lost 5 bases, the J end lost 6 bases, and 23 bases lay between the germline ends. From germline, CDR1 is MNHEY and CDR2 SMNVEV (reference sequence). This CDR3 reads CASSPRDTHTRAQPQHF. The CDR3, as DNA: TGTGCCAGCAGTCCTCGCGACACCCATACCAGGGCTCAGCCCCAGCATTTT.

Concerning this clonotype: Since no conserved phenylalanine or tryptophan closes the CDR3, a read error is the likely cause. In DNA form, the CDR3 reads TGTGCCAGCAGCCGTACCGGACAGATGAATGAGCCCCAGCATCTT. It specifies CASSRTGQMNEPQHL. V gene TRBV5-1 combines with J gene TRBJ1-5; tentatively, D is TRBD1 (6 bases). Germline-derived CDR1 and CDR2 are SGHRS and YFSETQ. The CDR3 totals 15 residues.

This clonotype was seen a handful of times. The chain carries TRBV18 and TRBJ2-7; no reliable D call. The CDR3 runs to 11 residues. Trimming shortened V by 2 bases and J by 5 bases, and 4 bases separated the two germline ends. CDR1 is KGHSH and CDR2 is LQKENI in the germline V gene. CDR3 in DNA: TGTGCCAGCTCACCAGAAAACGAGCAGTACTTC. Amino acids: CASSPENEQYF. Filled out from reference TRBV18 and TRBJ2-7, the complete variable domain reads NAGVMQNPRHLVRRRGQEARLRCSPMKGHSHVYWYRQLPEEGLKFMVYLQKENIIDESGMPKERFSAEFPKEGPSILRIQQVVRGDSAAYFCASSPENEQYFGPGTRLTVT.